Following are 15 T cell receptor beta chains from one sample sequenced in a study of blood T cell repertoires in COVID-19 (TCRdb year 2020). The method behind the library was the immunoSEQ multiplex PCR assay. TCRdb limited this immuneACCESS table to in-frame rearrangements with V and J called. A share of clones is missing; checked studies link under half to unresolved V genes, and the rest is unexplained. The table for this sample lists some 59,000 clones; about 80% of them were counted only once. The ten largest clones add up to less than 25% of the sample. The sequenced sample was peripheral blood. Every receptor here comes from a man at least 80 years old with active or convalescent COVID-19.

The rearrangement uses TRBV5-4 and TRBJ2-7; 7 bases match TRBD2. Looked up from germline, CDR1 is SGHNT and CDR2 is YYREEE (reference sequence). J lost 0 bases, V lost 3 bases, and 9 bases had no gene match. The length of the CDR3 is 16 residues. The CDR3: CASSSKRDYSSYEQYF. The CDR3 nucleotides read TGTGCCAGCAGCTCCAAGCGGGATTACAGCTCCTACGAGCAGTACTTC.

The chain uses TRBV28 and TRBJ2-1; D ambiguous. Germline V gene lookup returns CDR1 MDHEN and CDR2 SYDVKM. The CDR3 contains 16 residues. Deletions cut 5 bases from V and 5 bases from J, with 19 bases between. In DNA form, the CDR3 reads TGTGCCAGCAGTCCCACTATTTTCTTTAGCCACAATGAGCAGTTCTTC. This codes for CASSPTIFFSHNEQFF.

V gene TRBV6-5 combines with J gene TRBJ1-1, with D tentatively TRBD1 (5 bases). V was pared by 6 bases and J by 8 bases, with 10 bases between. CDR1 MNHEY and CDR2 SVGAGI come from the germline V gene. The CDR3 sequence is 11 residues long. The CDR3 sequence: CASRIQDEAFF. CDR3 DNA: TGTGCCAGCAGGATACAGGACGAAGCTTTCTTT.

This chain links TRBV18 with TRBJ1-2; TRBD1 is a possible D gene (5 bases). With 2 bases removed from V and 6 bases from J, the gap between germline ends came to 13 bases. CDR1 is KGHSH, CDR2 LQKENI, per germline. This CDR3 contains 14 residues. Here the CDR3 DNA reads TGTGCCAGCTCACCATCTCTTCAGGGTCATGGCTACACCTTC. It translates to CASSPSLQGHGYTF.

The V gene is TRBV5-1, the J gene TRBJ2-1; the D gene is possibly TRBD2 (5 bases). Between the trimmed V and J ends, which lost 4 bases and 2 bases, there was a span of 10 bases. In germline, CDR1 is SGHRS, CDR2 YFSETQ. The CDR3 has 14 amino acids. The CDR3 nucleotides are TGCGCCAGCAGCCCCGGGGATACCTACAATGAGCAGTTCTTC. Its protein is CASSPGDTYNEQFF.

The chain links TRBV12-3 or TRBV12-4 to TRBJ2-7, with D possibly TRBD1 on 6 matching bases. The CDR3 contains 13 residues. The ends were cut back, 2 bases at V and 1 base at J, with 6 bases in the middle. The CDR3 loop is CASSLQGSYEQYF. CDR3 nucleotide sequence: TGTGCCAGCAGTTTACAGGGGTCCTACGAGCAGTACTTC.

The chain has TRBV19 and TRBJ1-1, with a tentative D call TRBD1 (5 bases). The CDR3 is 13 residues long. Per germline, CDR1 LNHDA and CDR2 SQIVND (reference sequence). V lost 5 bases and J 4 bases, leaving 11 bases between the germline ends. The CDR3 loop reads CASSSRVPTEAFF. Here the CDR3 DNA reads TGTGCCAGTAGTTCCAGGGTTCCCACTGAAGCTTTCTTT.

V usage is TRBV3-1 (or the pseudogene TRBV3-2) and J usage is TRBJ2-7, with 8 bases fitting TRBD2. This CDR3 region has 12 residues. Germline V gene lookup returns CDR1 LGHDT and CDR2 YNNKEL (reference sequence). After removal of 2 bases from V and 13 bases from J, the junction contained 7 bases not matched to a gene. CDR3: CASSQRGLASYF. In nucleotides, the CDR3 is TGTGCCAGCAGCCAACGAGGACTAGCATCCTACTTC.

The chain recombines TRBV5-1 with TRBJ2-2; D is possibly TRBD2 (6 bases). Per germline, CDR1 SGHRS and CDR2 YFSETQ. The CDR3 runs 15 residues. With 1 base removed from V and 5 bases from J, the gap between germline ends came to 12 bases. CDR3 nucleotide sequence: TGCGCCAGCAGCTTGTCAGCTAGCGCTACCGGGGAGCTGTTTTTT. Protein product: CASSLSASATGELFF.

This clone occurred a few times. The rearrangement links TRBV19 to TRBJ1-2; D remains ambiguous. This CDR3 is 14 amino acids long. V gave up 3 bases and J gave up 2 bases, with 10 bases separating them. Germline CDR1 reads LNHDA; CDR2 reads SQIVND (reference sequence). The CDR3 bases are TGTGCCAGTAGTATGATAAGCCCGAACTATGGCTACACCTTC. Translating gives CASSMISPNYGYTF. The whole variable domain, remainder taken from reference TRBV19 and TRBJ1-2, is DGGITQSPKYLFRKEGQNVTLSCEQNLNHDAMYWYRQDPGQGLRLIYYSQIVNDFQKGDIAEGYSVSREKKESFPLTVTSAQKNPTAFYLCASSMISPNYGYTFGSGTRLTVV.

CDR3 protein: CASSLGVGYTF. The DNA for the CDR3 is TGTGCCAGCAGCTTAGGAGTTGGCTACACCTTC. The gene calls are TRBV11-2 and TRBJ1-2; D unresolved. Germline CDR1 and CDR2: SGHAT and FQNNGV. The CDR3 extends over 11 amino acids. Between the trimmed V and J ends, which lost 1 base and 7 bases, there was a span of 4 bases.

The chain recombines TRBV25-1 with TRBJ2-5, with a tentative D call TRBD1 (5 bases). There are 15 residues in the CDR3. Germline V gene lookup returns CDR1 MGHDK and CDR2 SYGVNS. Between the trimmed V and J ends, which lost 3 bases and 5 bases, there was a span of 16 bases. CDR3 DNA sequence: TGTGCCAGCAGTGATCAGATGGGGCTTCGGGAGACCCAGTACTTC. This gives the protein CASSDQMGLRETQYF.

This rearrangement joins TRBV24-1 to TRBJ2-1, with 11 bases fitting TRBD2. Germline CDR1 and CDR2: KGHDR and SFDVKD. With V trimmed by 4 bases and J by 7 bases, 8 bases remained unmatched. There are 16 residues in the CDR3. CDR3 amino acids: CATSDRTGTSGNEQFF. Written as DNA, the CDR3 is TGTGCCACCAGTGACCGGACCGGGACTAGCGGTAATGAGCAGTTCTTC.

Only a few counts were recorded for this clone. This sequence joins TRBV25-1 and TRBJ2-6; D gene uncertain. The germline gives CDR1 MGHDK, CDR2 SYGVNS. Trimming removed 4 bases at V and 1 base at J, with 5 bases between. The CDR3 runs to 14 residues. The CDR3 DNA reads as TGTGCCAGCAGTGTGGAGTCTGGGGCCAACGTCCTGACTTTC. Protein product: CASSVESGANVLTF.

The genes are TRBV25-1 and TRBJ2-2; TRBD1 matches 10 bases. The junction had 15 bases not matched to a gene; V was cut back by 8 bases and J by 3 bases. CDR1 is MGHDK and CDR2 is SYGVNS in the germline V gene. CDR3 size: 18 residues. The CDR3 DNA follows: TGTGCCAGCGTACCATCGCCGGGACAGGGGAAGGACACCGGGGAGCTGTTTTTT. It specifies CASVPSPGQGKDTGELFF.